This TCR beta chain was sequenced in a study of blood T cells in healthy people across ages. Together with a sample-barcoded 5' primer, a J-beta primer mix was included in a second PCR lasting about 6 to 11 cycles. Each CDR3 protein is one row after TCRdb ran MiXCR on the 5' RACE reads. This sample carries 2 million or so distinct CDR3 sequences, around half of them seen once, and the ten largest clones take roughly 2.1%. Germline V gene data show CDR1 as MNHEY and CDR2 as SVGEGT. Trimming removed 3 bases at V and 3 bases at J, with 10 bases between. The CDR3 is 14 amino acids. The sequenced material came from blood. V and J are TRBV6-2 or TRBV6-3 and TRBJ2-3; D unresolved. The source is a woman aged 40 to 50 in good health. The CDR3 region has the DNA TGTGCCAGCAGTTATCTGCAGCCTACAGATACGCAGTATTTT. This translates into CASSYLQPTDTQYF.